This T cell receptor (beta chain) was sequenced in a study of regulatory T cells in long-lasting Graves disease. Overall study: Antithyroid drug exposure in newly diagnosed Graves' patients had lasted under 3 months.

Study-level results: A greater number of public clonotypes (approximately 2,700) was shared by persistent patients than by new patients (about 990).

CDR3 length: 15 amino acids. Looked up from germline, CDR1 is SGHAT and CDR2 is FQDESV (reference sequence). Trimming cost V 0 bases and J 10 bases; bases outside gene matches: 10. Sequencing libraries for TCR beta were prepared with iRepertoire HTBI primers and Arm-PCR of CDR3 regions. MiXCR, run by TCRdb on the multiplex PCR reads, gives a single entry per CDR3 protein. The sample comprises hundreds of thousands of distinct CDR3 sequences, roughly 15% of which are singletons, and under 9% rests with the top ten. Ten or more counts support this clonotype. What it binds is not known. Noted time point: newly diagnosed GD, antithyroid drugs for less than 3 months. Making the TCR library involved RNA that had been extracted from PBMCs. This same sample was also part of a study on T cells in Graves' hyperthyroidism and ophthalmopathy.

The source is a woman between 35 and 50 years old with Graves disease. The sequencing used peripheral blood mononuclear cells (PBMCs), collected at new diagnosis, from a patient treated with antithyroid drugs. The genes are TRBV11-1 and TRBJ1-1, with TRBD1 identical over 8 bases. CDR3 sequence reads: CASSLAGGTGGGAFF. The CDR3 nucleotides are TGTGCCAGCAGCTTAGCGGGAGGGACAGGCGGAGGAGCTTTCTTT.